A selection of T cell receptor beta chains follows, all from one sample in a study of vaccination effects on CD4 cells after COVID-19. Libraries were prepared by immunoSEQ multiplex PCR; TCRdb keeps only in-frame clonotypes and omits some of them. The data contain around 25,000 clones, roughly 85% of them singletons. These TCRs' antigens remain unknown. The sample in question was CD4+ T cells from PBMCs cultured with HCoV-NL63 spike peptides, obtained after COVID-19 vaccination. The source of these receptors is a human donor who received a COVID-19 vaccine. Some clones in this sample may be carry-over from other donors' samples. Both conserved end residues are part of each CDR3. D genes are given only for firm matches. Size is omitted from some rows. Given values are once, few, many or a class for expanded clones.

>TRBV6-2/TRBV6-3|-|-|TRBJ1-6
CASSYLYSPLHF
TGTGCCAGCAGTTACTTATATTCACCCCTCCACTTT
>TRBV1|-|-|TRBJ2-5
CTSSQDSGQGIMKTQYF
TGCACCAGCAGCCAAGATTCTGGACAGGGGATCATGAAGACCCAGTACTTC
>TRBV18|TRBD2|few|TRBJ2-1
CASRKTSGGSNEQFF
TGTGCCAGCCGAAAGACTAGCGGGGGGTCCAATGAGCAGTTCTTC
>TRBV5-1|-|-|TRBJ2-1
CASSLGTYNEQFF
TGCGCCAGCAGCCTCGGCACGTACAATGAGCAGTTCTTC
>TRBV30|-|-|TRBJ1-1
CAWRGTMITEAFF
TGTGCCTGGCGGGGGACAATGATCACTGAAGCTTTCTTT
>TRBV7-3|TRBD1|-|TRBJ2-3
CASSPRDRGGTDTQYF
TGTGCCAGCAGCCCACGGGACAGGGGGGGCACAGATACGCAGTATTTT
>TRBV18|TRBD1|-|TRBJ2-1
CASSPFGQELAYNEQFF
TGTGCCAGCTCACCCTTCGGACAGGAATTGGCCTACAATGAGCAGTTCTTC
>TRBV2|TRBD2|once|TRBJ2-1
CASRGGGPPYNEQFF
TGTGCCAGCCGCGGCGGGGGGCCGCCCTACAATGAGCAGTTCTTC
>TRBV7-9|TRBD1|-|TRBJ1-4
CASSKHAGGGNEKLFF
TGTGCCAGCAGCAAACACGCAGGGGGCGGGAATGAAAAACTGTTTTTT
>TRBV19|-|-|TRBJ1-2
CATQRDGESMVVGYTF
TGTGCCACCCAACGGGACGGCGAATCTATGGTCGTTGGCTACACCTTC
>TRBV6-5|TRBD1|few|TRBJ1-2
CASSYSTGGGYTF
TGTGCCAGCAGTTACTCGACAGGGGGTGGCTACACCTTC
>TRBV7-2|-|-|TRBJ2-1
CASSLQGSSYNEQFF
TGTGCCAGCAGCTTACAGGGAAGCTCCTACAATGAGCAGTTCTTC
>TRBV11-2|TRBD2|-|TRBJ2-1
CASSGGLALAGEQFF
TGTGCCAGCAGCGGAGGACTAGCTCTAGCCGGTGAGCAGTTCTTC
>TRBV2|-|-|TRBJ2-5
CASRLETQYF
TGTGCCAGCAGACTGGAGACCCAGTACTTC
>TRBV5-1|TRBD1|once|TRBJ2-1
CASSDRGQGASEQFF
TGCGCCAGCAGCGACAGGGGACAGGGGGCAAGTGAGCAGTTCTTC
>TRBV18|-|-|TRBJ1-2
CASSLPPGPSYGYTF
TGTGCCAGCTCACTTCCCCCGGGACCCTCCTATGGCTACACCTTC
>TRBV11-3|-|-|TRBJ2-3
CASSRSTDTQYF
TGTGCCAGCAGCCGTAGCACAGATACGCAGTATTTT
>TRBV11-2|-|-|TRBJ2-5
CASSARGQETQYF
TGTGCCAGCAGCGCTAGGGGGCAAGAGACCCAGTACTTC
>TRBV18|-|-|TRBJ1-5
CASSPGLNQPQHF
TGTGCCAGCTCACCAGGGCTCAATCAGCCCCAGCATTTT
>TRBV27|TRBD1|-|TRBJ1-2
CASSSPSRDSYGYTF
TGTGCCAGCAGTTCCCCCTCCCGGGACAGCTATGGCTACACCTTC
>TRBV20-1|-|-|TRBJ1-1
CSAGAEAFF
TGCAGTGCGGGTGCTGAAGCTTTCTTT
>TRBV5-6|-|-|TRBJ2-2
CASSWAGSNTGELFF
TGTGCCAGCAGCTGGGCGGGGTCGAACACCGGGGAGCTGTTTTTT
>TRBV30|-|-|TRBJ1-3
CAWSVFSGNTIYF
TGTGCCTGGAGTGTATTCTCTGGAAACACCATATATTTT
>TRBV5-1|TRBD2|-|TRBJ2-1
CASSLDGGGYNEQFF
TGCGCCAGCAGCTTGGATGGCGGGGGATACAATGAGCAGTTCTTC
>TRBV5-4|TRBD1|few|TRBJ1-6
CASSLKTGISSYNSPLHF
TGTGCCAGCAGCTTGAAGACAGGGATAAGCTCCTATAATTCACCCCTCCACTTT
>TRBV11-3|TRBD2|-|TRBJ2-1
CASSSTSGGTSEQFF
TGTGCCAGCAGCTCGACTAGCGGGGGAACGAGTGAGCAGTTCTTC
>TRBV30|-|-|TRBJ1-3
CAWSGTHIGNTIYF
TGTGCCTGGTCCGGGACCCATATTGGAAACACCATATATTTT
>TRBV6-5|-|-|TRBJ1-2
CASSSGRGNYGYTF
TGTGCCAGCAGCTCGGGACGGGGTAACTATGGCTACACCTTC
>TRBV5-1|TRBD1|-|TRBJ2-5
CASSLAGTGEETQYF
TGCGCCAGCAGCTTGGCGGGGACAGGGGAGGAGACCCAGTACTTC
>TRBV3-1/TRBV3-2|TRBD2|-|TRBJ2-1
CASSPGTSGGLHNEQFF
TGTGCCAGCAGCCCCGGGACTAGCGGGGGGTTGCACAATGAGCAGTTCTTC
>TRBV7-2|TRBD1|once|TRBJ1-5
CASSFSLGGRQPQHF
TGTGCCAGCAGCTTTTCTTTAGGGGGCCGGCAGCCCCAGCATTTT
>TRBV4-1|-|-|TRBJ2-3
CASSASSGGADTQYF
TGCGCCAGCAGCGCATCCTCGGGGGGCGCGGATACGCAGTATTTT
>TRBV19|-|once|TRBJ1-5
CASSPRSRQDRNQPQHF
TGTGCCAGTAGTCCTAGAAGTAGACAGGATCGCAATCAGCCCCAGCATTTT
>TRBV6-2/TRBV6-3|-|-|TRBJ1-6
CASSYGSNSPLHF
TGTGCCAGCAGTTACGGTTCCAATTCACCCCTCCACTTT
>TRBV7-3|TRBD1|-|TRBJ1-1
CASSLRDRVFSNTEAFF
TGTGCCAGCAGCCTTAGGGACAGGGTTTTCTCGAACACTGAAGCTTTCTTT
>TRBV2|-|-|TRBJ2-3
CASRSDREANGNAYF
TGTGCCAGCAGAAGTGATCGAGAAGCGAATGGAAACGCGTATTTT
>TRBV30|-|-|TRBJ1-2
CAWSRQYGYTF
TGTGCCTGGAGTAGACAGTATGGCTACACCTTC
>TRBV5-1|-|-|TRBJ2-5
CASSFLGVGETQYF
TGCGCCAGCAGCTTCCTTGGGGTGGGCGAGACCCAGTACTTC
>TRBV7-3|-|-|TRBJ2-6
CASSLGDTNSGANVLTF
TGTGCCAGCAGCTTAGGTGACACCAACTCTGGGGCCAACGTCCTGACTTTC
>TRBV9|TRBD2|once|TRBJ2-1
CASSPTLTSGGYNEQFF
TGTGCCAGCAGCCCGACCCTGACTAGCGGGGGCTACAATGAGCAGTTCTTC
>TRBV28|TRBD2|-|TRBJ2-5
CASSSRLAETQYF
TGTGCCAGCAGTTCACGACTAGCAGAGACCCAGTACTTC
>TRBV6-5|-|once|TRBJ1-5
CASSYSRDNQPQHF
TGTGCCAGCAGTTACTCGCGGGACAACCAGCCCCAGCATTTT
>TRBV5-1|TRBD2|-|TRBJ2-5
CASSLEASGGETQYF
TGCGCCAGCAGCTTGGAAGCTAGCGGGGGAGAGACCCAGTACTTC
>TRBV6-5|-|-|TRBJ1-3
CASSSDRFSGNTIYF
TGTGCCAGCAGTTCCGACAGGTTCTCTGGAAACACCATATATTTT
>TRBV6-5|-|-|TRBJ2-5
CATHDPGLRETQYF
TGTGCCACCCATGATCCGGGACTGAGGGAGACCCAGTACTTC
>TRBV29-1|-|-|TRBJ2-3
CSVSRGVADTQYF
TGCAGCGTCTCAAGGGGGGTGGCAGATACGCAGTATTTT
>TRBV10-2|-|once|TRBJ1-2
CASFDYRAGYTF
TGCGCCAGCTTCGATTACAGGGCCGGCTACACCTTC
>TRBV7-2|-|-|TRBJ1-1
CASSFTMNTEAFF
TGTGCCAGCAGCTTCACAATGAACACTGAAGCTTTCTTT
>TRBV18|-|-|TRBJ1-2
CASSPQGTDGYTF
TGTGCCAGCTCACCACAGGGGACGGATGGCTACACCTTC
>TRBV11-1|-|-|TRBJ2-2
CASSFLGANTGELFF
TGTGCCAGCAGCTTTCTGGGGGCGAACACCGGGGAGCTGTTTTTT
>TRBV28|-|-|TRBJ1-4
CASSRYRQEKLFF
TGTGCCAGCAGTCGATATCGACAGGAAAAACTGTTTTTT
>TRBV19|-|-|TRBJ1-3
CASSRQNSGNTIYF
TGTGCCAGTAGCCGACAGAACTCTGGAAACACCATATATTTT
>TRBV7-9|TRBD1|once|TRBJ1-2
CASSLGGQGGYGYTF
TGTGCCAGCAGCTTAGGGGGACAGGGTGGCTATGGCTACACCTTC
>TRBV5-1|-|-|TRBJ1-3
CASSVRDGGGPGNTIYF
TGCGCCAGCAGCGTCCGGGACGGCGGGGGACCTGGAAACACCATATATTTT